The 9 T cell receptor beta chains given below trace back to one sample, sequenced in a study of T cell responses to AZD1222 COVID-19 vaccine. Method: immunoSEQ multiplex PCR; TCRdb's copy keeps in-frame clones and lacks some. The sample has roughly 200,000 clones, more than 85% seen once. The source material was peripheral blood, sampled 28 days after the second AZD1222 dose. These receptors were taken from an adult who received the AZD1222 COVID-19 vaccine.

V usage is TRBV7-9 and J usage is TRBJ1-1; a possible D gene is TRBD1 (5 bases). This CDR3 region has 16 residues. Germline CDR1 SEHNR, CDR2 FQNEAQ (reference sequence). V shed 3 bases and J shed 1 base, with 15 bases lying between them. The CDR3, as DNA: TGTGCCAGCAGCTTGCCCCACCGGACACCGAACACTGAAGCTTTCTTT. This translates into CASSLPHRTPNTEAFF.

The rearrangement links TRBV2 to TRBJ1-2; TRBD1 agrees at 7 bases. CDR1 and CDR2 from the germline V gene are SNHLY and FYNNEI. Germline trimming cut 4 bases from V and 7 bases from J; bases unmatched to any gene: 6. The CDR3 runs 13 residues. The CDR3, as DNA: TGTGCCAGCAGTGGTGAGGGGGCTGGTGGCTACACCTTC. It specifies CASSGEGAGGYTF.

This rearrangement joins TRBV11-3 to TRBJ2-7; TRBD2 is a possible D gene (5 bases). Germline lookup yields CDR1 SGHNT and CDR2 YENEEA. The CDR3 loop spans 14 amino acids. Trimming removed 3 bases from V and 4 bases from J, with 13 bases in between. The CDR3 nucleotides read TGTGCCAGCAGCTTTGGAGGTGTCGGATACGAGCAGTACTTC. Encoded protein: CASSFGGVGYEQYF.

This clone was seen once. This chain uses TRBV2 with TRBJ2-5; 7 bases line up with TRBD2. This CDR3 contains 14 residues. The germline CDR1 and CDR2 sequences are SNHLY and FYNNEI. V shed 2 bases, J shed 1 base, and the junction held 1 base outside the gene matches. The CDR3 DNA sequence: TGTGCCAGCAGTGAATGGGGGGGCCAAGAGACCCAGTACTTC. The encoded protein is CASSEWGGQETQYF.

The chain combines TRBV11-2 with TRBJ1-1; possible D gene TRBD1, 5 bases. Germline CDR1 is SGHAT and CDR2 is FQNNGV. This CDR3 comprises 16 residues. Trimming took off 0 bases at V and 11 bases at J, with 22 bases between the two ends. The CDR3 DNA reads TGTGCCAGCAGCTTAGATGGGGGGGTGGCGGGCTCTCTGGCTTTCTTT. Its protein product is CASSLDGGVAGSLAFF.

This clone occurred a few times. CDR3 sequence (DNA): TGTGCCAGCAGCCGCCAGGGAAATAGTGGCTACACCTTC. Translation: CASSRQGNSGYTF. This chain uses TRBV14 with TRBJ1-2; TRBD1 is a possible D gene (5 bases). V gave up 4 bases and J gave up 7 bases, with 13 bases separating them. The CDR3 spans 13 residues. Germline values: CDR1 SGHDN, CDR2 FVKESK.

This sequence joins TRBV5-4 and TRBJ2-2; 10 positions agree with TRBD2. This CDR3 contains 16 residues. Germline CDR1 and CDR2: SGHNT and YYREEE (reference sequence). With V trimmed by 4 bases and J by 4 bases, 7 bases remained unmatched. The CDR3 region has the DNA TGTGCCAGCAGCCCTAGCGGGGGCCCAACCACCGGGGAGCTGTTTTTT. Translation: CASSPSGGPTTGELFF.

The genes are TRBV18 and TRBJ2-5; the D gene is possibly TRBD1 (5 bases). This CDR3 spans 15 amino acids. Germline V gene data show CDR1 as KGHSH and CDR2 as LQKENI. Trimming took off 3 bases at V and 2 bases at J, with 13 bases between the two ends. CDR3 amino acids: CASSPGHDRQETQYF. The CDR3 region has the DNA TGTGCCAGCTCACCTGGACATGACAGACAAGAGACCCAGTACTTC.

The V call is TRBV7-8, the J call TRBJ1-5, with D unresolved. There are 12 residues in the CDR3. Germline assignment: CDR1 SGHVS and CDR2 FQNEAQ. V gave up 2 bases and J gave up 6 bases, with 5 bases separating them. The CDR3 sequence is CASSLSSQPQHF. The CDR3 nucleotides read TGTGCCAGCAGCTTATCAAGTCAGCCCCAGCATTTT.